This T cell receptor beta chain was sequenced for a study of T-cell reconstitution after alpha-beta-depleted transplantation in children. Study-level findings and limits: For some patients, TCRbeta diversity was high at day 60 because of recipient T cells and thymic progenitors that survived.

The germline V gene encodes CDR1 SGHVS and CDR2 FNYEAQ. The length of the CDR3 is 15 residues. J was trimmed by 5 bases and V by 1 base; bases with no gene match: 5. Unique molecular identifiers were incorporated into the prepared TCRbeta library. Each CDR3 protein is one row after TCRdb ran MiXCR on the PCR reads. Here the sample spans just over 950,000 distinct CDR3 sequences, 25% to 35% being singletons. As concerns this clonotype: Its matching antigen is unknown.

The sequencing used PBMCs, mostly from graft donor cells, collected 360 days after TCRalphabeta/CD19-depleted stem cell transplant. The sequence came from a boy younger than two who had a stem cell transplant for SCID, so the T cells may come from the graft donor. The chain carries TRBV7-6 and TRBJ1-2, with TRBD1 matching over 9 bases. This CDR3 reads CASSLEGTGWYGYTF. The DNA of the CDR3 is TGTGCCAGCAGCTTAGAGGGGACAGGGTGGTATGGCTACACCTTC.